The present entry profiles one T cell receptor (beta chain) with its context. Its target is not known. The CDR3 covers 14 residues. CDR1 SGHRS and CDR2 YFSETQ come from the germline V gene. The V and J ends lost 0 bases and 3 bases respectively, with 7 bases between them. TCRdb keeps only in-frame clones here, not all; method: immunoSEQ multiplex PCR. The sample records approximately 2.4 million clones, approximately 96% being singletons. This sample is part of a study of shared clonotypes between healthy human individuals. Study-wide findings and caveats: When compared with the clonotypes that were shared by all four sorted-subset donors, the non-shared clonotypes turned out to have lower generation probabilities.

The origin of this receptor is a man in his late teens or twenties in good health. The chain uses TRBV5-1 and TRBJ1-5; no clear D gene. Material: naive CD4+ T cells sorted from blood. This sample's subset: CD45RA+ positively selected. The CDR3 sequence is CASSLDGPNQPQHF. In nucleotides, the CDR3 is TGCGCCAGCAGCTTGGATGGACCCAATCAGCCCCAGCATTTT.